The source of this T cell receptor (beta chain) is a study of post-analysis software for immune sequencing data. Study-wide context: Some patients lacked subtype; others had relapsing-remitting, secondary progressive or progressive-relapsing disease.

TCR beta cDNA libraries included unique molecular identifiers. TCRdb called the PCR reads again in MiXCR, with one record for every CDR3 protein. The sample has about 820,000 distinct CDR3 sequences; 53% are singletons. Study conclusions and caveats: Significantly lower normalized Chao1 diversity was seen in multiple sclerosis patients than in controls. A handful of TRBV segments were significantly more frequent in patients than in controls. TRBV5-6, TRBV5-1 and TRBV20-1 were among these segments.

Looked up from germline, CDR1 is SGDLS and CDR2 is YYNGEE. The CDR3 is 14 amino acids. V was trimmed by 3 bases and J by 4 bases, leaving 11 bases between them. As to this clonotype: Its antigen is unidentified.

The J gene is TRBJ2-1, the V gene TRBV9; D gene uncertain. The specimen sequenced was blood. The sequence derives from a girl between 10 and 17 years old with multiple sclerosis. CDR3 sequence: CASSAPAGYNEQFF. CDR3 coding DNA: TGTGCCAGCAGCGCCCCAGCTGGGTACAATGAGCAGTTCTTC. The entire variable domain, with the rest obtained from reference TRBV9 and TRBJ2-1, is as follows: DSGVTQTPKHLITATGQRVTLRCSPRSGDLSVYWYQQSLDQGLQFLIQYYNGEERAKGNILERFSAQQFPDLHSELNLSSLELGDSALYFCASSAPAGYNEQFFGPGTRLTVL.